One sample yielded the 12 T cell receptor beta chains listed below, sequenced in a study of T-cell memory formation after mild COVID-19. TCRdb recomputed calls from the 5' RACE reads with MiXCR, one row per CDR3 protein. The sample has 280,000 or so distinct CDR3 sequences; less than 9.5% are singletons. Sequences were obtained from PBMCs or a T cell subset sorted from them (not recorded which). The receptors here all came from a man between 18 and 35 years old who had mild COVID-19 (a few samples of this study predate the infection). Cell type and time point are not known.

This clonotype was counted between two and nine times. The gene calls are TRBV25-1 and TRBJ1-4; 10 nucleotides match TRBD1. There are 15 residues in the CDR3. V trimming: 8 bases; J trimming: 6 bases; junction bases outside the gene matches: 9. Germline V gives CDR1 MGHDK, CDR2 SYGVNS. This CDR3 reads CASSPPGTGDEKLFF. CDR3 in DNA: TGTGCCAGCTCGCCTCCCGGGACAGGGGATGAAAAACTGTTTTTT.

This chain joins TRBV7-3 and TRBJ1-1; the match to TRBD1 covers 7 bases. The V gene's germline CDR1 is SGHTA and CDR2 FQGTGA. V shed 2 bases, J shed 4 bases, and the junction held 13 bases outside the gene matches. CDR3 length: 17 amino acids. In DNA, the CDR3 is TGTGCCAGCAGCTTACACAGGGGAGTTGGGAGCGGCACTGAAGCTTTCTTT. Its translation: CASSLHRGVGSGTEAFF.

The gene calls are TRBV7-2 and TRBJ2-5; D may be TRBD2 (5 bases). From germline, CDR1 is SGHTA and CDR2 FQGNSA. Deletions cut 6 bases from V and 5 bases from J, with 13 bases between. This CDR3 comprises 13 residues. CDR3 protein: CASRRSRGETQYF. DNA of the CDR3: TGTGCCAGCAGGAGATCCAGAGGGGAGACCCAGTACTTC.

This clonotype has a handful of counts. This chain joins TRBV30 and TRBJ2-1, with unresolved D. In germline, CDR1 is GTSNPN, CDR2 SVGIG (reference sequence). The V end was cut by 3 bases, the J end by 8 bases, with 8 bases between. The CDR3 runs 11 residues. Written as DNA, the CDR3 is TGTGCCTGGAGGTGGAGCGATGAGCAGTTCTTC. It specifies CAWRWSDEQFF.

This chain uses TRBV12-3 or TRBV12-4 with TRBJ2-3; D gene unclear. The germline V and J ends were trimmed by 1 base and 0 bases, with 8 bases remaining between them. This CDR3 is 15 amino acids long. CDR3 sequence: CASSLGAASTDTQYF. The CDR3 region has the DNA TGTGCCAGCAGTTTAGGTGCAGCTAGCACAGATACGCAGTATTTT.

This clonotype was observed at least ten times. CDR3 DNA: TGTGCCAGCAGCCAGGGGGGTGGGGAGACCCAGTACTTC. Translated: CASSQGGGETQYF. The gene calls are TRBV7-3 and TRBJ2-5; D is perhaps TRBD1 (7 bases). The CDR3 loop spans 13 amino acids. Per germline, CDR1 SGHTA and CDR2 FQGTGA. V was cut by 5 bases and J by 5 bases, with 12 bases left in between.

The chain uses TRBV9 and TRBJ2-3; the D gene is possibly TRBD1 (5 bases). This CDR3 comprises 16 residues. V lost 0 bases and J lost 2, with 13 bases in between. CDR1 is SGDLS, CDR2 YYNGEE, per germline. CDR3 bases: TGTGCCAGCAGCGTAGGTCGGGCAGGGCTCACAGATACGCAGTATTTT. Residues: CASSVGRAGLTDTQYF. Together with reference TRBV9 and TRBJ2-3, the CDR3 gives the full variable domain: DSGVTQTPKHLITATGQRVTLRCSPRSGDLSVYWYQQSLDQGLQFLIQYYNGEERAKGNILERFSAQQFPDLHSELNLSSLELGDSALYFCASSVGRAGLTDTQYFGPGTRLTVL.

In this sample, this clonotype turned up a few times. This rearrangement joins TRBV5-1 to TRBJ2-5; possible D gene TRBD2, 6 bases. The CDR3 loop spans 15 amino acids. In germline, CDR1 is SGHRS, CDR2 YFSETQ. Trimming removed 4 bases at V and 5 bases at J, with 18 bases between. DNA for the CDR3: TGCGCCAGCAGCCCGGGGGACGGGGCAGGGGAGACCCAGTACTTC. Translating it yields CASSPGDGAGETQYF.

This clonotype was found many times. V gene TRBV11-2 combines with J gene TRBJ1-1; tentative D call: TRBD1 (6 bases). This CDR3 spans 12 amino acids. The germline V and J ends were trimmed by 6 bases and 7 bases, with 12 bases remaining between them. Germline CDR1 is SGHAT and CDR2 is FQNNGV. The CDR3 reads CASRRGRGEAFF. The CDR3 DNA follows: TGTGCCAGCAGGCGGGGGCGGGGTGAAGCTTTCTTT.

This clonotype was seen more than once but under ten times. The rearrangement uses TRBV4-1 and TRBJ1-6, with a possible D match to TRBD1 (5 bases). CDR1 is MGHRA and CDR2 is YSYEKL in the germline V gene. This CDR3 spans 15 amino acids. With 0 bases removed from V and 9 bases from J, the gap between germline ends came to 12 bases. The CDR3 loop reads CASSQDLGDRSPLHF. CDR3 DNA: TGCGCCAGCAGCCAAGATCTGGGGGACCGTTCACCCCTCCACTTT.

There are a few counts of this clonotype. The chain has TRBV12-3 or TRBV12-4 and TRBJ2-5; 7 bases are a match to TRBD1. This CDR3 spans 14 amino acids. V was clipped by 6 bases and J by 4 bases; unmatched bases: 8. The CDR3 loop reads CASRLTGSGETQYF. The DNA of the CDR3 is TGTGCCAGCAGGCTGACAGGGAGCGGAGAGACCCAGTACTTC.

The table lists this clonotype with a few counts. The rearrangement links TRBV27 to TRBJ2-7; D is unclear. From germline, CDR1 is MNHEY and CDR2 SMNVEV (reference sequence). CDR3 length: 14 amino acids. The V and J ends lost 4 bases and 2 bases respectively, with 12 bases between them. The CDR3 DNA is TGTGCCAGCAGTTCTCGACCCCCACCCTACGAGCAGTACGTC. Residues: CASSSRPPPYEQYV.